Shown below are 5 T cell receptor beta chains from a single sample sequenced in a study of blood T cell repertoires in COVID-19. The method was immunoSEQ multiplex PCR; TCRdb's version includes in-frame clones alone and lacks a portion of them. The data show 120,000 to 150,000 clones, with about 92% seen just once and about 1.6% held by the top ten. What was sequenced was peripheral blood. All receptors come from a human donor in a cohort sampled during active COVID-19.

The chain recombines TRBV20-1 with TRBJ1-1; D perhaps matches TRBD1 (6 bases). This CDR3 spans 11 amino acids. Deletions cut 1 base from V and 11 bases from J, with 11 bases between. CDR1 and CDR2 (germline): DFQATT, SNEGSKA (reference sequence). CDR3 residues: CSARARGTAFF. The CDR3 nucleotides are TGCAGTGCTAGAGCAAGGGGGACGGCTTTCTTT.

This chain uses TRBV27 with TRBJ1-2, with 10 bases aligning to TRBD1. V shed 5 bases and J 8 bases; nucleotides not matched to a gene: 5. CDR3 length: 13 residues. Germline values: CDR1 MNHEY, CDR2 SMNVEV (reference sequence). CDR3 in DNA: TGTGCCAGCAGTGCGACAGGGGGCAGGGGCTACACCTTC. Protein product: CASSATGGRGYTF.

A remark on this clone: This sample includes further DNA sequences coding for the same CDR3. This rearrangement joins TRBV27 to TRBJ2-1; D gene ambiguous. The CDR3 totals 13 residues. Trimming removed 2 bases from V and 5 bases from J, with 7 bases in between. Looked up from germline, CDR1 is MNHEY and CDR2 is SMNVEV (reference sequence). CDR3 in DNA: TGTGCCAGCAGTTTAGGGCTTGACAATGAGCAGTTCTTC. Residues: CASSLGLDNEQFF.

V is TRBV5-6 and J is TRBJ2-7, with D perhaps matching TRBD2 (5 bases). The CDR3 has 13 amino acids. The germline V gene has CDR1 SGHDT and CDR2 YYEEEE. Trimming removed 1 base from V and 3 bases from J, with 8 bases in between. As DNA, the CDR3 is TGTGCCAGCAGCTTGTGGCGGGTCTACGAGCAGTACTTC. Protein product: CASSLWRVYEQYF.

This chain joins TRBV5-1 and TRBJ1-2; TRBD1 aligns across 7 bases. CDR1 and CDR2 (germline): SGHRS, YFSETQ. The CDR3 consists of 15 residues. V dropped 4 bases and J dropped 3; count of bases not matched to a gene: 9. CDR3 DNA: TGCGCCAGCAGCCAAAGACAGGGTCAGGACTATGGCTACACCTTC. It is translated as CASSQRQGQDYGYTF.